Listed below are T cell receptor beta chains from one sample, sequenced in a study of Tregs in tolerant kidney transplant recipients. The assay was immunoSEQ multiplex PCR, and TCRdb's table has in-frame clones only and misses some. The repertoire holds 100,000 to 120,000 clones, with about 90% as singletons. The material was CD4+ T cells from blood, obtained before the transplant. These receptors all stem from a human donor who received a combined kidney and bone marrow transplant. CDR3s include the opening cysteine and the closing phenylalanine or tryptophan. The D gene is left open where the match is weak. Some rows mark clone size as missing; the rest say once, few, many or name a class of expanded clone.

d_gene	abundance	v_gene	j_gene	CDR3aa	CDR3nt
-	-	TRBV5-1	TRBJ2-1	CASSEALSGGEQFF	TGCGCCAGCAGCGAGGCCCTCAGTGGTGGTGAGCAGTTCTTC
-	-	TRBV7-8	TRBJ2-2	CASQGGNTGELFF	TGTGCCAGCCAGGGGGGTAACACCGGGGAGCTGTTTTTT
TRBD1	-	TRBV2	TRBJ1-4	CASSPGQGAKLFF	TGTGCCAGCAGTCCGGGACAGGGTGCAAAACTGTTTTTT
-	-	TRBV28	TRBJ1-5	CASSINSNQPQHF	TGTGCCAGCAGTATTAATAGCAATCAGCCCCAGCATTTT
TRBD1	-	TRBV28	TRBJ2-6	CASSGQAHSGANVLTF	TGTGCCAGCTCAGGACAGGCCCACTCTGGGGCCAACGTCCTGACTTTC
-	once	TRBV7-8	TRBJ2-5	CASSLGPEGGETQYF	TGTGCCAGCAGCTTGGGACCGGAGGGGGGGGAGACCCAGTACTTC
-	-	TRBV6-1	TRBJ2-5	CASSENRVAGETQYF	TGTGCCAGCAGTGAGAACCGGGTGGCGGGAGAGACCCAGTACTTC
TRBD2	-	TRBV7-8	TRBJ2-3	CASSLRGPSGSSDTQYF	TGTGCCAGCAGCTTAAGGGGTCCTAGCGGGAGTTCGGATACGCAGTATTTT
-	-	TRBV18	TRBJ1-4	CASSPRRGADEKLFF	TGTGCCAGCTCACCACGGCGGGGGGCGGATGAAAAACTGTTTTTT
-	-	TRBV7-8	TRBJ1-2	CASSLSPDRNYGYTF	TGTGCCAGCAGCTTAAGCCCCGACAGGAACTATGGCTACACCTTC
-	-	TRBV5-1	TRBJ1-2	CASSLAGSAVSYGYTF	TGCGCCAGCAGCTTGGCCGGGTCTGCAGTCAGCTATGGCTACACCTTC
-	once	TRBV2	TRBJ2-5	CASSVGETQYF	TGTGCCAGCAGTGTCGGGGAGACCCAGTACTTC
-	once	TRBV6-5	TRBJ2-5	CASSREHVQETQYF	TGTGCCAGCAGCCGGGAACACGTACAAGAGACCCAGTACTTC
TRBD1	-	TRBV5-1	TRBJ1-1	CASSGTGSGTEAFF	TGCGCCAGCAGCGGGACAGGTTCGGGAACTGAAGCTTTCTTT
-	once	TRBV7-9	TRBJ2-3	CASSSTGSTDTQYF	TGTGCCAGCAGCTCGACAGGATCCACAGATACGCAGTATTTT
TRBD1	-	TRBV10-1	TRBJ2-7	CARGTGVTYEQYF	TGCGCCCGCGGGACAGGGGTGACCTACGAGCAGTACTTC
-	-	TRBV6-6	TRBJ1-5	CASTQGTQHPQHF	TGTGCCAGCACGCAGGGTACCCAGCACCCCCAGCATTTT
TRBD1	-	TRBV6-6	TRBJ1-2	CASSYLGQSGYTF	TGTGCCAGCAGTTACTTGGGACAGAGTGGCTACACCTTC
-	-	TRBV7-9	TRBJ2-2	CASSPVTGTGELFF	TGTGCCAGCAGCCCCGTTACTGGCACCGGGGAGCTGTTTTTT
TRBD1	-	TRBV6-5	TRBJ1-1	CASSYRTGPDTEAFF	TGTGCCAGCAGTTACCGGACAGGCCCGGACACTGAAGCTTTCTTT
-	-	TRBV2	TRBJ2-3	CASRGGVSTDTQYF	TGTGCCAGCAGAGGGGGGGTAAGCACAGATACGCAGTATTTT
-	-	TRBV11-2	TRBJ2-7	CASSLGWAGYEQYF	TGTGCCAGCAGCTTAGGGTGGGCTGGCTACGAGCAGTACTTC
-	few	TRBV18	TRBJ1-3	CASSPLRESGNTIYF	TGTGCCAGCTCACCACTTAGGGAGAGCGGAAACACCATATATTTT
-	-	TRBV7-2	TRBJ2-7	CASSQKGVRREQYF	TGTGCCAGCAGCCAAAAGGGGGTCCGTCGGGAGCAGTACTTC
-	-	TRBV21-1	TRBJ1-5	CASSRTGVWSNQPQHF	TGTGCCAGCAGCAGGACTGGGGTATGGAGCAATCAGCCCCAGCATTTT
-	-	TRBV19	TRBJ2-5	CASSMAGKETQYF	TGTGCCAGTAGTATGGCGGGAAAAGAGACCCAGTACTTC
-	-	TRBV5-6	TRBJ1-4	CASSLVGGRTNEKLFF	TGTGCCAGCAGCTTGGTGGGGGGGCGGACTAATGAAAAACTGTTTTTT
TRBD1	-	TRBV27	TRBJ1-5	CASNSQGALGQPQHF	TGTGCCAGCAACTCACAGGGGGCTTTAGGTCAGCCCCAGCATTTT
-	-	TRBV5-6	TRBJ1-2	CATFRESVGYTF	TGTGCCACCTTTCGGGAGTCGGTTGGCTACACCTTC
-	-	TRBV5-4	TRBJ2-7	CASSLNSVYEQYF	TGTGCCAGCAGCCTGAACAGTGTCTACGAGCAGTACTTC
-	-	TRBV6-4	TRBJ1-4	CASSDSDRPGKLFF	TGTGCCAGCAGTGACTCGGATCGTCCGGGGAAACTGTTTTTT
-	-	TRBV10-3	TRBJ1-2	CAISENSNYGYTF	TGTGCCATCAGTGAGAACAGTAACTATGGCTACACCTTC
TRBD1	-	TRBV5-1	TRBJ2-7	CASSLGDRIGEQYF	TGCGCCAGCAGCTTGGGGGACAGAATCGGCGAGCAGTACTTC
-	-	TRBV29-1	TRBJ2-6	CTRGPGANVLTF	TGCACCAGGGGTCCTGGGGCCAACGTCCTGACTTTC
TRBD1	-	TRBV7-2	TRBJ1-2	CASSPRGLDGYTF	TGTGCCAGCAGCCCCAGGGGGCTGGATGGCTACACCTTC
TRBD1	-	TRBV27	TRBJ2-3	CASSPTGQGRDTQYF	TGTGCCAGCAGTCCAACGGGACAGGGTAGAGATACGCAGTATTTT
-	few	TRBV7-9	TRBJ1-1	CASSLGWRNTEAFF	TGTGCCAGCAGCTTAGGGTGGAGGAACACTGAAGCTTTCTTT
TRBD1	few	TRBV2	TRBJ1-2	CAGGTGNYGYTF	TGTGCCGGGGGGACAGGGAATTATGGCTACACCTTC
-	once	TRBV29-1	TRBJ1-5	CSVLQGSTDSNQPQHF	TGCAGCGTCCTACAGGGAAGCACGGATAGCAATCAGCCCCAGCATTTT
TRBD2	-	TRBV5-4	TRBJ2-5	CASSLALAGTETQYF	TGTGCCAGCAGCTTGGCCCTAGCGGGGACAGAGACCCAGTACTTC
-	-	TRBV7-2	TRBJ1-4	CASSLVGQSNEKLFF	TGTGCCAGCAGCTTAGTCGGACAGAGTAATGAAAAACTGTTTTTT
TRBD1	-	TRBV4-1	TRBJ2-2	CASSPPGTGGWRELFF	TGCGCCAGCAGCCCCCCCGGGACAGGGGGCTGGCGGGAGCTGTTTTTT
-	-	TRBV6-1	TRBJ1-5	CASSEAGGGGTQPQHF	TGTGCCAGCAGTGAAGCGGGGGGGGGAGGGACTCAGCCCCAGCATTTT
-	-	TRBV11-2	TRBJ1-2	CATSLAGANYGYTF	TGTGCCACCTCCCTGGCTGGGGCAAACTATGGCTACACCTTC
-	-	TRBV7-7	TRBJ2-5	CASSFGETQYF	TGTGCCAGCAGCTTTGGCGAGACCCAGTACTTC
-	-	TRBV30	TRBJ2-1	CAWSEISGSYNEQFF	TGTGCCTGGAGTGAAATCAGCGGCTCCTACAATGAGCAGTTCTTC
-	-	TRBV5-1	TRBJ2-7	CASSRLGVDYEQYF	TGCGCCAGCAGCCGTCTCGGGGTTGACTACGAGCAGTACTTC
-	few	TRBV10-3	TRBJ1-2	CAISESVNYGYTF	TGTGCCATCAGTGAGTCCGTTAACTATGGCTACACCTTC
-	once	TRBV14	TRBJ2-2	CASSQLLNTGELFF	TGTGCCAGCAGCCAATTATTGAACACCGGGGAGCTGTTTTTT
TRBD2	-	TRBV18	TRBJ2-7	CASSHSAGGGTYEQYF	TGTGCCAGCTCACACTCCGCTGGGGGGGGGACCTACGAGCAGTACTTC
-	-	TRBV28	TRBJ2-7	CASSPQGLEQYF	TGTGCCAGCAGCCCCCAGGGGCTCGAGCAGTACTTC
TRBD1	-	TRBV7-9	TRBJ2-3	CASSSGTVSTDTQYF	TGTGCCAGCAGCTCCGGGACAGTAAGCACAGATACGCAGTATTTT
TRBD1	-	TRBV2	TRBJ2-7	CASTGQGVSYEQYF	TGTGCCAGCACCGGACAGGGGGTCTCCTACGAGCAGTACTTC
-	-	TRBV12-5	TRBJ2-6	CASGLFFGSTGANVLTF	TGTGCTAGTGGTTTGTTTTTCGGGAGCACTGGGGCCAACGTCCTGACTTTC
-	-	TRBV5-1	TRBJ1-5	CASSLAKGGNGNQPQHF	TGCGCCAGCAGCTTGGCCAAGGGGGGGAACGGCAATCAGCCCCAGCATTTT
-	-	TRBV5-1	TRBJ2-7	CASSNSHSGDSYEQYF	TGCGCCAGCAGCAACTCTCATAGCGGAGATTCCTACGAGCAGTACTTC
TRBD2	-	TRBV2	TRBJ2-7	CARGGSSGSGPQYF	TGTGCCAGGGGCGGGTCTAGCGGGAGTGGCCCGCAGTACTTC